A selection of T cell receptor beta chains follows, all from one sample in a study of CD8+CD57+ T cells in acquired aplastic anemia. One entry per CDR3 protein, called by TCRdb with MiXCR from the reads. The sample yields roughly 170,000 distinct CDR3 sequences, 48% seen once. The source material was sorted CD4+, CD8+, or CD8+CD57+ T cells (not recorded which) from PBMCs. All receptors derive from a human donor with aplastic anemia. The CDR3 runs from the conserved cysteine through the conserved F or W. The size of a clone is reported for some rows only, either as once, few or many, or as a class for expanded clones.

>TRBJ2-7|TRBV5-5|-
CASSPGRDRQYF
>TRBJ1-3|TRBV3-1|many
CASSQGSPHSGNTIYF
>TRBJ2-7|TRBV2|-
CASTYSTYEQYF
>TRBJ2-2|TRBV24-1|-
CATGNEIGELFF
>TRBJ1-1|TRBV7-2|-
CASSLYDTDAFF
>TRBJ2-1|TRBV20-1|many
CSANYNEQFF
>TRBJ1-5|TRBV19|many
CASSRLHGTGDYSNQPQHF
>TRBJ2-1|TRBV20-1|-
CSASPGAGEQFF
>TRBJ2-7|TRBV20-1|-
CSARYEQYF
>TRBJ2-5|TRBV2|many
CASRRGTSGGLQETQYF
>TRBJ2-7|TRBV7-3|-
CASSSQQGYEQYF
>TRBJ2-7|TRBV19|-
CASSVLYRGLYEQYF
>TRBJ2-2|TRBV7-2|many
CASSSQGTGELFF
>TRBJ1-4|TRBV3-1|once
CASSEQETGGEKLFF
>TRBJ2-3|TRBV7-3|-
CASRLAGITDTQYF
>TRBJ2-5|TRBV20-1|-
CSADGRDIQETQYF
>TRBJ1-1|TRBV2|-
CASSEVREAFF
>TRBJ1-5|TRBV24-1|-
CATSDLRGVPQHF
>TRBJ1-1|TRBV2|-
CASSGNRQVRAFF
>TRBJ2-7|TRBV5-8|once
CASSSQSSYEQYF
>TRBJ1-6|TRBV5-1|many
CASSKDRDTNSPLHF
>TRBJ2-7|TRBV14|few
CASSQDRGEQYF
>TRBJ1-2|TRBV2|-
CASGGTTRGNYGYTF
>TRBJ1-3|TRBV10-1|-
CASSFHFTGGLPGNTIYF
>TRBJ1-1|TRBV20-1|-
CSATTGDRPLNTEAFF
>TRBJ2-5|TRBV12-3/TRBV12-4|-
CATSDPRCQETQYF
>TRBJ2-7|TRBV7-6|once
CASSLGFSGPYDQYF
>TRBJ2-5|TRBV7-2|-
CASGRETQYF
>TRBJ1-5|TRBV24-1|-
CATSGGVNQPQHF
>TRBJ1-2|TRBV20-1|-
CSAMTGDYGYTF
>TRBJ2-7|TRBV6-2/TRBV6-3|few
CASSYGTGSSYEQYF
>TRBJ1-4|TRBV19|many
CASSASDGIHNEKLFF
>TRBJ1-1|TRBV5-1|-
CASSNYRAGTEAFF
>TRBJ2-7|TRBV14|-
CASSQGGGYEQYF
>TRBJ2-2|TRBV29-1|-
CSVVTGPLNTGELFF
>TRBJ1-1|TRBV19|many
CASKGTENTEAFF
>TRBJ2-7|TRBV2|many
CASRGTGGSEQYF
>TRBJ1-2|TRBV20-1|-
CSARELTTLRNYGYTF
>TRBJ2-7|TRBV29-1|-
CSAEDRANYEQYF
>TRBJ1-1|TRBV19|-
CASRTGVEAFF
>TRBJ2-3|TRBV5-6|many
CASSSASTDTQYF